These 13 T cell receptor beta chains were sequenced from one sample in a study of control samples from healthy donors and cancer patients. Here immunoSEQ multiplex PCR was the method, and the copy in TCRdb shows in-frame clones only, minus some. Of roughly 70,000 clones listed, 75% to 90% are singletons. Sequencing was carried out using blood. Receptor source: a man aged 45-65 years in good health.

J is TRBJ2-1 and V is TRBV5-4; D remains unclear. The CDR3 loop spans 12 amino acids. Germline CDR1 and CDR2: SGHNT and YYREEE (reference sequence). Trimming took 4 bases from V and 10 from J, leaving 12 bases between them. CDR3 residues: CASSPLNGEQFF. CDR3 nucleotide sequence: TGTGCCAGCAGCCCCCTCAATGGGGAGCAGTTCTTC.

This chain connects TRBV7-9 to TRBJ1-5; TRBD1 agrees at 8 bases. Germline V gene lookup returns CDR1 SEHNR and CDR2 FQNEAQ (reference sequence). CDR3 length: 14 residues. Trimming removed 5 bases from V and 2 bases from J; junction bases left unmatched: 2. For the CDR3, the DNA is TGTGCCAGCAGCCCGACAGGGGGCAATCAGCCCCAGCATTTT. It yields the protein CASSPTGGNQPQHF. The full variable domain, rest sourced from reference TRBV7-9 and TRBJ1-5, is DTGVSQNPRHKITKRGQNVTFRCDPISEHNRLYWYRQTLGQGPEFLTYFQNEAQLEKSRLLSDRFSAERPKGSFSTLEIQRTEQGDSAMYLCASSPTGGNQPQHFGDGTRLSIL.

The rearrangement uses TRBV7-2 and TRBJ2-1, with D perhaps matching TRBD1 (5 bases). The germline V gene encodes CDR1 SGHTA and CDR2 FQGNSA. Deletions cut 1 base from V and 5 bases from J, with 9 bases between. The CDR3 runs to 14 residues. Here the CDR3 DNA reads TGTGCCAGCAGCTTAGATCAGGGAAACAATGAGCAGTTCTTC. It codes for CASSLDQGNNEQFF. The complete variable domain, with remaining parts taken from reference TRBV7-2 and TRBJ2-1, reads GAGVSQSPSNKVTEKGKDVELRCDPISGHTALYWYRQSLGQGLEFLIYFQGNSAPDKSGLPSDRFSAERTGGSVSTLTIQRTQQEDSAVYLCASSLDQGNNEQFFGPGTRLTVL.

The J gene is TRBJ2-2, the V gene TRBV4-3; TRBD1 might be the D (6 bases). Trimming stripped 6 bases from V and 2 bases from J, with 13 bases between. CDR1 and CDR2 from the germline V gene are LGHNA and YSLEER. The CDR3 consists of 15 residues. CDR3 in amino acids: CASRVRGFNTGELFF. The CDR3 DNA is TGCGCCAGCAGGGTAAGGGGGTTTAACACCGGGGAGCTGTTTTTT.

V usage is TRBV5-6 and J usage is TRBJ2-4; 7 positions match TRBD2. Germline values: CDR1 SGHDT, CDR2 YYEEEE. Losses at the gene ends were 3 bases for V and 0 bases for J; bases not matched to a gene: 6. The CDR3 length is 16 residues. The CDR3 loop reads CASSSGTTVAKNIQYF. In DNA, the CDR3 is TGTGCCAGCAGCTCCGGGACTACGGTAGCCAAAAACATTCAGTACTTC.

The V call is TRBV6-6, the J call TRBJ2-7; D may match TRBD1 or TRBD2 (5 bases each). This CDR3 is 15 amino acids long. Looked up from germline, CDR1 is MNHNY and CDR2 is SVGAGI (reference sequence). The V end lost 7 bases, the J end lost 4 bases, and 20 bases lay between the germline ends. The CDR3 is CASNDPGLAGYEQYF. CDR3 bases: TGTGCCAGCAACGACCCGGGGCTTGCGGGTTACGAGCAGTACTTC.

Sample share makes this clone large. The rearrangement uses TRBV6-5 and TRBJ1-2, with a weak D call TRBD1 (5 bases). V was clipped by 6 bases and J by 7 bases, with 21 bases between them. Per the germline V gene, CDR1 is MNHEY and CDR2 is SVGAGI. The CDR3 runs to 15 residues. The CDR3 coding sequence is TGTGCCAGCAGGCCCGACCCTCCCGGGGGTAGTGGCTACACCTTC. Its translation is CASRPDPPGGSGYTF.

The chain has TRBV5-4 and TRBJ2-5; 13 positions match TRBD2. The CDR3 is made up of 15 amino acids. Germline CDR1 SGHNT, CDR2 YYREEE (reference sequence). After removal of 3 bases from V and 5 bases from J, the junction contained 4 bases not matched to a gene. In DNA form, the CDR3 reads TGTGCCAGCAGCTCTGGACTAGCGGGAGTTGAGACCCAGTACTTC. As protein: CASSSGLAGVETQYF.

The chain employs TRBV6-2 or TRBV6-3 and TRBJ1-5, with D uncertain. There are 14 residues in the CDR3. Trimming stripped 6 bases from V and 0 bases from J, with 9 bases between. From germline, CDR1 is MNHEY and CDR2 SVGEGT. Here the CDR3 reads CASSSRLSNQPQHF. The CDR3 DNA sequence: TGTGCCAGCAGCAGTCGTCTTAGCAATCAGCCCCAGCATTTT.

This chain joins TRBV9 and TRBJ2-2; 7 bases match TRBD2. Germline V CDR1 and CDR2: SGDLS, YYNGEE. The junction had 3 bases not matched to a gene; V was cut back by 0 bases and J by 4 bases. This CDR3 has 15 residues. The CDR3 here is CASSVGGRATGELFF. The CDR3 DNA reads TGTGCCAGCAGCGTAGGAGGGAGGGCCACCGGGGAGCTGTTTTTT.

CDR3 loop: CASSREQETQYF. Written as DNA, the CDR3 is TGTGCCAGCTCACGAGAACAAGAGACCCAGTACTTC. The V call is TRBV18, the J call TRBJ2-5; D unresolved. The CDR3 spans 12 residues. CDR1 and CDR2 from the germline V gene are KGHSH and LQKENI. Trimming pared 4 bases from V and 2 bases from J, leaving 5 bases between.

The rearrangement uses TRBV5-5 and TRBJ1-4; 11 bases are shared with TRBD1. Unmatched junction bases numbered 4, after V lost 0 bases and J lost 6 bases. Germline lookup yields CDR1 SGHKS and CDR2 YYEKEE (reference sequence). The CDR3 runs 16 residues. In nucleotides, the CDR3 is TGTGCCAGCAGCTTGGTAAAGGACAGGGGGCATGAAAAACTGTTTTTT. Protein product: CASSLVKDRGHEKLFF.

This clone is a singleton in its sample. The chain links TRBV4-3 to TRBJ2-2; TRBD2 aligns across 11 bases. V was pared by 0 bases and J by 8 bases, with 5 bases of the junction left unmatched. CDR1 LGHNA and CDR2 YSLEER come from the germline V gene. The CDR3 is 16 amino acids. CDR3 region: CASSQDSLAGGGELFF. The CDR3 bases are TGCGCCAGCAGCCAAGATAGTCTAGCGGGAGGAGGGGAGCTGTTTTTT.